This TCR beta chain emerged from a study of T cell responses to AZD1222 COVID-19 vaccine. Findings of the study overall: Among the donors, most were white British and more were female, and clonal diversity was possibly underestimated. Recipients of two AZD1222 doses showed rising Spike-specific TCR breadth and depth. Baseline serostatus was positive in only six or seven AZD1222 recipients.

On this clone itself: Its antigen remains unknown.

The study pooled second doses at about 4 or about 12 weeks. Trimming took 2 bases from V and 6 from J; bases not matched to a gene: 7. There are 16 residues in the CDR3. Germline V gene sequence: CDR1 LNHDA, CDR2 SQIVND (reference sequence). The repertoire was sequenced with immunoSEQ multiplex PCR; TCRdb's copy has only in-frame clones and lacks some. This sample has fewer than 120,000 clones, with about 94% found just once. The source material was peripheral blood, sampled 28 days after the second AZD1222 dose. The sequence was obtained from an adult who received the AZD1222 COVID-19 vaccine. The V gene is TRBV19, the J gene TRBJ2-1, with 10 positions matching TRBD2. CDR3 residues: CASSIRTSGGINEQFF. For the CDR3, the DNA is TGTGCCAGTAGTATACGGACTAGCGGCGGGATCAATGAGCAGTTCTTC. Full variable domain (outside the CDR3, taken from reference TRBV19 and TRBJ2-1): DGGITQSPKYLFRKEGQNVTLSCEQNLNHDAMYWYRQDPGQGLRLIYYSQIVNDFQKGDIAEGYSVSREKKESFPLTVTSAQKNPTAFYLCASSIRTSGGINEQFFGPGTRLTVL.